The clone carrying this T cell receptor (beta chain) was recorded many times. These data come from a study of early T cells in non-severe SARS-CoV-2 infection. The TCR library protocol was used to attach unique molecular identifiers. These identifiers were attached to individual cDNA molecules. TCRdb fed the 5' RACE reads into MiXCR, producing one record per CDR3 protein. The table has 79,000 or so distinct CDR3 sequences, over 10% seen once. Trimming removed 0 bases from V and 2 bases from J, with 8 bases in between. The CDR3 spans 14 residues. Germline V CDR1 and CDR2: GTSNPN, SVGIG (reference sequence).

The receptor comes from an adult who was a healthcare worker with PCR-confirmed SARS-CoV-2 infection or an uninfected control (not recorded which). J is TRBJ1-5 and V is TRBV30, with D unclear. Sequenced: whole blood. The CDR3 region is CAWSVHGGNQPQHF. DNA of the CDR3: TGTGCCTGGAGTGTACACGGGGGCAATCAGCCCCAGCATTTT.